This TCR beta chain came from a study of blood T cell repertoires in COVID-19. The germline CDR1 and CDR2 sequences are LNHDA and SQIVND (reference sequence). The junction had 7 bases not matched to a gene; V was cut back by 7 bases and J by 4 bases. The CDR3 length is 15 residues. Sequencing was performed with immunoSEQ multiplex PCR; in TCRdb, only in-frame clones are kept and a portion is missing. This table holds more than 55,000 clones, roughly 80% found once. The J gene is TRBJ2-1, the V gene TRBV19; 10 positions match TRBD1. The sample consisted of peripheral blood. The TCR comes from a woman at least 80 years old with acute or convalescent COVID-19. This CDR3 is CASTTPGQGYNEQFF. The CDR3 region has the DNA TGTGCCAGTACCACCCCGGGACAGGGGTACAATGAGCAGTTCTTC.